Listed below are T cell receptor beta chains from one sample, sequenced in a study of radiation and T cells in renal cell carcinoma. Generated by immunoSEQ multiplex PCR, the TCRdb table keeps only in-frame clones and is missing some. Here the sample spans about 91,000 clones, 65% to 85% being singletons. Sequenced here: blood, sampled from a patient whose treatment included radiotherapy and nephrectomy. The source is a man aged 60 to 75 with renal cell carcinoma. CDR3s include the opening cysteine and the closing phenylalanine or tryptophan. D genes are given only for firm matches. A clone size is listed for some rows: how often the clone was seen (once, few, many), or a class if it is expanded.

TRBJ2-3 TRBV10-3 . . CATGRGQDTDTQYF TGTGCCACCGGGCGGGGGCAGGACACAGATACGCAGTATTTT
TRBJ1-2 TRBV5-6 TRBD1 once CASSRDRGNYGYTF TGTGCCAGCAGCAGGGACAGGGGCAACTATGGCTACACCTTC
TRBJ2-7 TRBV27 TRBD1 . CASSLYRGTLNQYEQYF TGTGCCAGCAGTTTATACAGGGGAACTCTCAACCAATACGAGCAGTACTTC
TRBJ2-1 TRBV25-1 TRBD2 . CASSDPRTSGRHEQFF TGTGCCAGCAGTGACCCACGGACTAGCGGGAGACATGAGCAGTTCTTC
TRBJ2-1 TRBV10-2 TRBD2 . CASSVASGKVDEQFF TGCGCCAGCAGTGTGGCTAGCGGGAAAGTAGATGAGCAGTTCTTC
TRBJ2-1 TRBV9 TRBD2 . CASSAYPLTSVSSYNEQFF TGTGCCAGCAGCGCTTACCCCCTGACTAGCGTTAGCTCCTACAATGAGCAGTTCTTC
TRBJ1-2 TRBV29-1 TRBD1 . CSVDRGLSYGYTF TGCAGCGTTGACAGGGGGCTGAGCTATGGCTACACCTTC
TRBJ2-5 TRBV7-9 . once CASSFDAPETQYF TGTGCCAGCAGTTTTGACGCGCCAGAGACCCAGTACTTC
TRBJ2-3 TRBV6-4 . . CASSDTSTDTQYF TGTGCCAGCAGTGACACGAGCACAGATACGCAGTATTTT
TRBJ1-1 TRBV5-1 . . CASSLVVGKGTEAFF TGCGCCAGCAGCTTGGTAGTGGGCAAGGGCACTGAAGCTTTCTTT
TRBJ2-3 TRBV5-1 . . CASSPQGPHTDTQYF TGCGCCAGCAGCCCACAGGGCCCCCACACAGATACGCAGTATTTT
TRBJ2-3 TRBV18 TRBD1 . CASSHGTGKRSTDTQYF TGTGCCAGCTCACATGGGACAGGGAAGAGAAGCACAGATACGCAGTATTTT
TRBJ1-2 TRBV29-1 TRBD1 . CSVTTGGNYGYTF TGCAGCGTGACGACAGGGGGGAACTATGGCTACACCTTC
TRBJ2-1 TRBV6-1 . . CATSEKGSEQFF TGTGCCACCTCCGAGAAGGGCAGTGAGCAGTTCTTC
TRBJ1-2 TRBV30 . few CAWSSITGYGYTF TGTGCCTGGAGTTCAATTACAGGGTATGGCTACACCTTC
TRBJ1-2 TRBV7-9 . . CASSLRELSGYTF TGTGCCAGCAGCTTAAGGGAGCTTAGTGGCTACACCTTC
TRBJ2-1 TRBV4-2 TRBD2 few CASSQEEAGGYNEQFF TGTGCCAGCAGCCAAGAAGAAGCGGGAGGGTACAATGAGCAGTTCTTC
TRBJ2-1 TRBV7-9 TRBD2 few CASSARLAVQFF TGTGCCAGCAGCGCCCGACTAGCGGTGCAGTTCTTC
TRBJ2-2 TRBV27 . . CASSLSPQGNTGELFF TGTGCCAGCAGTTTATCGCCACAGGGAAACACCGGGGAGCTGTTTTTT
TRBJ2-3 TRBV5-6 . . CASSTRVRPERTDTQYF TGTGCCAGCAGCACCAGGGTTCGGCCCGAACGGACAGATACGCAGTATTTT
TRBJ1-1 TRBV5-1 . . CASSLTGTMNTEAFF TGCGCCAGCAGCTTAACAGGGACCATGAACACTGAAGCTTTCTTT
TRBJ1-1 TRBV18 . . CASSPQRRFTEAFF TGTGCCAGCTCACCACAGAGACGGTTTACTGAAGCTTTCTTT
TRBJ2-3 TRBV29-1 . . CSVEDDGLGQYF TGCAGCGTTGAAGATGACGGGTTAGGGCAGTATTTT
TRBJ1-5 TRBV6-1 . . CASSEGWNQPQHF TGTGCCAGCAGTGAAGGATGGAATCAGCCCCAGCATTTT
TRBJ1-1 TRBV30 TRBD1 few CAWSGYRGTEAFF TGTGCCTGGAGTGGTTACAGGGGCACTGAAGCTTTCTTT
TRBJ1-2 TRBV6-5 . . CASRQAQGGYTF TGTGCCAGCCGGCAGGCCCAGGGAGGCTACACCTTC
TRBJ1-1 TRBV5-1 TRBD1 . CASSLAVTGDPDGAFF TGCGCCAGCAGCCTAGCGGTGACAGGGGACCCCGATGGAGCTTTCTTT
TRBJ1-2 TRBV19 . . CASSRGARGYTF TGTGCCAGTAGTCGGGGGGCTCGAGGCTACACCTTC
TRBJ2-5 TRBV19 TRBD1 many CASSTGAARETQYF TGTGCCAGCTCTACAGGGGCGGCTAGGGAGACCCAGTACTTC
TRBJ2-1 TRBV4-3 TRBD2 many CASSHAGADEQFF TGCGCCAGCAGCCACGCGGGAGCGGATGAGCAGTTCTTC
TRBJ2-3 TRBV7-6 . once CASSLGSSPTSYTQYF TGTGCCAGCAGCCTTGGGTCGAGCCCCACATCCTATACGCAGTATTTT
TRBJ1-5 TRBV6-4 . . CASSSGPNQPQHF TGTGCCAGCAGTTCTGGGCCCAATCAGCCCCAGCATTTT
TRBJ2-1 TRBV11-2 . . CASERGNEQFF TGTGCCAGCGAGAGGGGGAATGAGCAGTTCTTC
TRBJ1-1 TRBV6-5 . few CASSPNPGGEAFF TGTGCCAGCAGCCCAAACCCTGGGGGTGAAGCTTTCTTT
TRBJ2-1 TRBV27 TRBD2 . CASRSYPQGWGTSDPNYNEQFF TGTGCCAGCAGATCTTATCCCCAGGGGTGGGGGACTAGCGACCCGAATTACAATGAGCAGTTCTTC
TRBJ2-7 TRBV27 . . CASSPGYYEQYF TGTGCCAGCAGTCCAGGCTACTACGAGCAGTACTTC
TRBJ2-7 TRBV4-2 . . CASSQESSYEQYF TGTGCCAGCAGCCAAGAAAGCTCCTACGAGCAGTACTTC
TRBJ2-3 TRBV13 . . CASRRRPPATDTQYF TGTGCCAGCAGGCGTAGACCCCCAGCCACAGATACGCAGTATTTT
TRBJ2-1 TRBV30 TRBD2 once CAWSGVMEAGSYNEQFF TGTGCCTGGAGTGGGGTCATGGAAGCGGGGTCCTACAATGAGCAGTTCTTC
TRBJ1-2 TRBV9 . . CASSVLGTSQGYTF TGTGCCAGCAGCGTACTCGGGACAAGCCAGGGCTACACCTTC
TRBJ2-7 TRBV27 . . CASSLGRGPSYEQYF TGTGCCAGCAGTTTAGGGCGGGGTCCCTCCTACGAGCAGTACTTC
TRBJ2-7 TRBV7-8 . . CASSQTVAGPSYEQYF TGTGCCAGCAGCCAAACAGTTGCCGGTCCGTCCTACGAGCAGTACTTC
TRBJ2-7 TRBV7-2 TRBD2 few CASSAQGLVYEQYF TGTGCCAGCAGCGCCCAGGGACTAGTCTACGAGCAGTACTTC
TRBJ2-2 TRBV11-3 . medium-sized CASSLGGRSTGELFF TGTGCCAGCAGCTTAGGAGGGAGGAGCACCGGGGAGCTGTTTTTT
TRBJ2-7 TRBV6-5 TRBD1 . CASSYTTGGTHEQYF TGTGCCAGCAGTTACACGACAGGGGGGACGCACGAGCAGTACTTC
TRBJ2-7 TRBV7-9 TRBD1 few CASSIDRAPYEQYF TGTGCCAGCAGCATCGACAGGGCCCCCTACGAGCAGTACTTC
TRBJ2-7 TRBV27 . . CASSFRRGLSYEQYF TGTGCCAGCAGTTTCCGGCGGGGGCTTTCCTACGAGCAGTACTTC
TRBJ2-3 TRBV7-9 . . CASSFGRGFGNTDTQYF TGTGCCAGCAGTTTTGGCAGGGGATTCGGCAACACAGATACGCAGTATTTT
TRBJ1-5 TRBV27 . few CASSLRGCGCNQPQHF TGTGCCAGCAGTTTACGGGGGTGCGGGTGCAATCAGCCCCAGCATTTT
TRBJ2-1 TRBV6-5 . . CASSYSSGLNNEQFF TGTGCCAGCAGTTACTCGAGTGGACTCAACAATGAGCAGTTCTTC
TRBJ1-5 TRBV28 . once CASSYAVGTRAGNQPQHF TGTGCCAGCAGTTATGCGGTGGGCACCAGGGCGGGCAATCAGCCCCAGCATTTT
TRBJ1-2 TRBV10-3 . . CAISEAGPGTGYTF TGTGCCATCAGTGAGGCGGGTCCTGGGACGGGCTACACCTTC
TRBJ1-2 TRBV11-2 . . CASSLEGGRVGGYTF TGTGCCAGCAGCTTAGAAGGGGGGCGAGTTGGAGGCTACACCTTC
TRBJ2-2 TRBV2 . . CASSEALQGSGELFF TGTGCCAGCAGTGAAGCGCTTCAGGGTAGCGGGGAGCTGTTTTTT
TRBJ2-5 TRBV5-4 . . CASSLDRRGETQYF TGTGCCAGCAGCTTGGATCGGCGAGGAGAGACCCAGTACTTC
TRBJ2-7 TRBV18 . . CASSPPTLGEQYF TGTGCCAGCTCGCCCCCGACGCTGGGCGAGCAGTACTTC
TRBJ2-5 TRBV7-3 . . CASSNGAGETQYF TGTGCCAGCAGCAATGGGGCGGGAGAGACCCAGTACTTC